These 24 T cell receptor beta chains originate from one sample sequenced in a study of T-cell reconstitution after alpha-beta-depleted transplantation in children. As it was prepared, the TCRbeta library received unique molecular identifiers. TCRdb used MiXCR to reprocess the PCR reads, holding one entry per CDR3 protein. The top ten clones hold roughly 2.3% of a sample with hundreds of thousands of distinct CDR3 sequences, 10% to 15% of them seen once. Sequencing used PBMCs, mostly from graft donor cells, obtained 360 days after TCRalphabeta/CD19-depleted stem cell transplant. The receptors here all came from a male patient younger than 18 who had a stem cell transplant for acute myeloid leukemia, so the T cells may come from the graft donor.

The chain carries TRBV20-1 and TRBJ2-7; D may be TRBD2 (5 bases). Deletions cut 0 bases from V and 4 bases from J, with 16 bases between. CDR1 is DFQATT, CDR2 SNEGSKA, per germline (reference sequence). The CDR3 consists of 15 residues. The CDR3 sequence is CSARDYGVPGYEQYF. CDR3 in DNA: TGCAGTGCTAGAGATTACGGCGTTCCGGGATACGAGCAGTACTTC.

This clonotype was recorded at least ten times. The rearrangement links TRBV28 to TRBJ2-7; 9 bases align to TRBD1. Germline-derived CDR1 and CDR2 are MDHEN and SYDVKM. V lost 5 bases and J lost 3; bases outside the gene matches: 5. The CDR3 sequence is 14 residues long. The CDR3 here is CASSQTGGGYEQYF. CDR3 coding DNA: TGTGCCAGCAGTCAAACAGGGGGCGGCTACGAGCAGTACTTC.

This clonotype was seen a handful of times. The V call is TRBV4-3, the J call TRBJ2-2; TRBD1 is a possible D gene (5 bases). The CDR3 covers 17 residues. CDR1 and CDR2 (germline): LGHNA, YSLEER. V gave up 4 bases and J gave up 1 base, with 16 bases separating them. CDR3 residues: CASSRDPGSLNTGELFF. The DNA of the CDR3 is TGCGCCAGCAGCCGTGACCCAGGGTCCCTGAACACCGGGGAGCTGTTTTTT.

This rearrangement joins TRBV20-1 to TRBJ2-1; 7 nucleotides match TRBD2. V was clipped by 1 base and J by 2 bases; unmatched bases: 8. The CDR3 has 16 residues. Germline CDR1 DFQATT, CDR2 SNEGSKA (reference sequence). CDR3 nucleotide sequence: TGCAGTGCTAGAGTGAGGCGGGAGTTAACCTACAATGAGCAGTTCTTC. This translates into CSARVRRELTYNEQFF.

This clonotype occurred a few times. Here the CDR3 DNA reads TGTGCCAGCAGTGAGGTGAACAATGAGCAGTTCTTC. Protein product: CASSEVNNEQFF. This chain links TRBV9 with TRBJ2-1; D not resolved. This CDR3 is built from 12 residues. Per germline, CDR1 SGDLS and CDR2 YYNGEE. Trimming removed 5 bases from V and 5 bases from J, with 8 bases in between.

In its sample, this clonotype was seen many times. The chain is built from TRBV6-2 or TRBV6-3 and TRBJ2-7; D uncertain. Germline lookup yields CDR1 MNHEY and CDR2 SVGEGT. This CDR3 is built from 11 residues. V lost 2 bases and J 7 bases, leaving 6 bases between the germline ends. The CDR3 protein is CASSYVGEQYF. The CDR3 region has the DNA TGTGCCAGCAGTTACGTCGGGGAGCAGTACTTC.

This clonotype has only a few counts. V usage is TRBV7-2 and J usage is TRBJ1-3; the D gene is possibly TRBD1 (5 bases). The CDR3 contains 15 residues. CDR1 SGHTA and CDR2 FQGNSA come from the germline V gene. Trimming shortened V by 1 base and J by 4 bases, and 11 bases separated the two germline ends. This CDR3 reads CASSLDIGVGNTIYF. CDR3 DNA: TGTGCCAGCAGCTTAGATATAGGGGTCGGAAACACCATATATTTT.

The CDR3 DNA reads as TGTGCCAGCAGCCCAGGTAGCGGGAGACGGGACGGGGAGCTGTTTTTT. Protein sequence: CASSPGSGRRDGELFF. V usage is TRBV7-9 and J usage is TRBJ2-2; 9 nucleotides align to TRBD2. The germline V gene encodes CDR1 SEHNR and CDR2 FQNEAQ (reference sequence). This CDR3 has 16 amino acids. J gave up 7 bases and V 5 bases, and 11 bases lay outside the gene matches.

The sample holds a few counts of this clonotype. The CDR3 is CASSLGGGLSAQYF. In DNA form, the CDR3 reads TGTGCCAGCAGCTTAGGGGGTGGGCTATCGGCGCAGTATTTT. This chain connects TRBV7-2 to TRBJ2-3; unclear D gene. The CDR3 contains 14 residues. In germline, CDR1 is SGHTA, CDR2 FQGNSA. Trimming left V 1 base short and J 10 bases short, with 15 bases between.

This clonotype was observed at least ten times. The rearrangement uses TRBV14 and TRBJ2-7; the match to TRBD1 covers 7 bases. Germline CDR1 is SGHDN and CDR2 is FVKESK. The ends lost 5 bases at V and 1 base at J; junction bases unmatched: 11. CDR3 length equals 16 residues. In nucleotides, the CDR3 is TGTGCCAGCAGCGAACAGGGGCCTTTGTTTTCCTACGAGCAGTACTTC. Translation gives CASSEQGPLFSYEQYF.

This clonotype was counted at least ten times. V is TRBV20-1 and J is TRBJ2-1; 13 bases match TRBD2. The CDR3 spans 16 residues. The germline V gene has CDR1 DFQATT and CDR2 SNEGSKA (reference sequence). V dropped 6 bases and J dropped 2; count of bases not matched to a gene: 7. CDR3 bases: TGCAGTGCGAGGTTACTAGCGGGAGGGCCCTACAATGAGCAGTTCTTC. As protein: CSARLLAGGPYNEQFF.

This clonotype occurred a few times. The chain links TRBV12-3 or TRBV12-4 to TRBJ2-7; D gene ambiguous. V was pared by 4 bases and J by 7 bases, with 11 bases between. This CDR3 has 12 amino acids. The CDR3 is CASSWTFREQYF. Here the CDR3 DNA reads TGTGCCAGCAGTTGGACCTTCCGGGAGCAGTACTTC.

This clonotype was observed at least ten times. The chain carries TRBV11-2 and TRBJ2-1; TRBD2 matches at 13 bases. The germline gives CDR1 SGHAT, CDR2 FQNNGV. V lost 5 bases, J lost 1 base, and 8 bases stayed unmatched. CDR3 length: 18 residues. CDR3 nucleotides: TGTGCCAGCAGCGGACGACTAGCGGGAGGCCCATCCTACAATGAGCAGTTCTTC. Translation: CASSGRLAGGPSYNEQFF. The whole variable domain, filled in from reference TRBV11-2 and TRBJ2-1, reads EAGVAQSPRYKIIEKRQSVAFWCNPISGHATLYWYQQILGQGPKLLIQFQNNGVVDDSQLPKDRFSAERLKGVDSTLKIQPAKLEDSAVYLCASSGRLAGGPSYNEQFFGPGTRLTVL.

This clonotype occurred many times. J is TRBJ2-2 and V is TRBV5-1; D might be TRBD2 (5 bases). CDR1 SGHRS and CDR2 YFSETQ come from the germline V gene. The V end was cut by 4 bases, the J end by 6 bases, with 22 bases between. The CDR3 spans 17 residues. The DNA of the CDR3 is TGCGCCAGCAGCCTAAGCACCACCTGGACTCAGCCCGGGGAGCTGTTTTTT. Encoded protein: CASSLSTTWTQPGELFF.

This chain links TRBV25-1 with TRBJ2-7; 9 nucleotides align to TRBD2. Germline CDR1 reads MGHDK; CDR2 reads SYGVNS. With 2 bases clipped from V and 7 bases from J, the junction kept 6 bases outside the gene matches. This CDR3 is built from 14 residues. As DNA, the CDR3 is TGTGCCAGCAGTGAACCGGGACTAGCTCGGGAGCAGTACTTC. The encoded protein is CASSEPGLAREQYF.

The genes are TRBV10-3 and TRBJ2-1; no firm D call. CDR3 length: 16 amino acids. V was cut by 6 bases and J by 4 bases, with 19 bases left in between. Germline V gene data show CDR1 as ENHRY and CDR2 as SYGVKD. Written as DNA, the CDR3 is TGTGCCATCAGCACTCGTCGGTCCGGAGAGTACAATGAGCAGTTCTTC. Protein: CAISTRRSGEYNEQFF.

This clonotype has more than one count but fewer than ten. The chain couples TRBV6-2 or TRBV6-3 to TRBJ2-2; possibly TRBD1 for D (5 bases). The length of the CDR3 is 16 residues. Between the trimmed V and J ends, which lost 4 bases and 7 bases, there was a span of 19 bases. The germline CDR1 and CDR2 sequences are MNHEY and SVGEGT. The CDR3 DNA is TGTGCCAGCAGTTGGAGCACTTTCATAGACAGCGGGGAGCTGTTTTTT. It is translated as CASSWSTFIDSGELFF.

The chain has TRBV7-6 and TRBJ2-7; D perhaps matches TRBD2 (5 bases). Germline V gives CDR1 SGHVS, CDR2 FNYEAQ. CDR3 size: 17 residues. With 0 bases removed from V and 3 bases from J, the gap between germline ends came to 18 bases. The CDR3 is CASSLALGSGNGYEQYF. The DNA for the CDR3 is TGTGCCAGCAGCTTAGCGCTAGGGTCGGGGAACGGCTACGAGCAGTACTTC.

CDR3 in amino acids: CASSPPPMGFNEQFF. CDR3 coding DNA: TGCGCCAGCAGCCCTCCTCCTATGGGTTTCAATGAGCAGTTCTTC. The chain uses TRBV4-3 and TRBJ2-1; no definite D call. The CDR3 has 15 amino acids. Trimming cost V 4 bases and J 6 bases, with 16 bases left between them. Germline V gene sequence: CDR1 LGHNA, CDR2 YSLEER.

The chain carries TRBV5-1 and TRBJ2-1; D unresolved. The CDR3 loop spans 12 amino acids. The germline V gene encodes CDR1 SGHRS and CDR2 YFSETQ. V was trimmed by 3 bases and J by 10 bases, leaving 11 bases between them. CDR3 nucleotide sequence: TGCGCCAGCAGCTACGCCACAGAAGAGCAGTTCTTC. This translates into CASSYATEEQFF.

In this sample, this clonotype turned up a few times. The chain has TRBV5-1 and TRBJ2-2, with D perhaps matching TRBD2 (6 bases). The CDR3 runs 17 residues. The germline V gene has CDR1 SGHRS and CDR2 YFSETQ. Trimming removed 1 base from V and 6 bases from J, with 19 bases in between. The CDR3 region is CASSLSETRPRSGELFF. The DNA for the CDR3 is TGCGCCAGCAGCTTGTCGGAGACTAGGCCCCGCTCCGGGGAGCTGTTTTTT.

This clonotype was seen a handful of times. This chain connects TRBV6-5 to TRBJ1-1, with TRBD1 as a possible D gene (5 bases). The V and J ends lost 0 bases and 4 bases respectively, with 6 bases between them. The CDR3 is 13 amino acids. Germline CDR1 is MNHEY and CDR2 is SVGAGI. DNA for the CDR3: TGTGCCAGCAGTTACTCAGGGGTCACTGAAGCTTTCTTT. Protein sequence: CASSYSGVTEAFF.

The rearrangement joins TRBV5-1 to TRBJ2-7; 11 nucleotides match TRBD1. Germline V gives CDR1 SGHRS, CDR2 YFSETQ. The CDR3 has 17 amino acids. J was trimmed by 5 bases and V by 0 bases; bases with no gene match: 10. The CDR3 nucleotides are TGCGCCAGCAGCTTGGCCTTTGGGACAGGGGGAAAGAACGAGCAGTACTTC. This translates into CASSLAFGTGGKNEQYF.

This clonotype was seen at least ten times. The chain combines TRBV12-3 or TRBV12-4 with TRBJ2-2; 7 bases line up with TRBD1. CDR3 size: 12 residues. Trimming at V came to 7 bases and at J to 7 bases, leaving 3 bases not matched to a gene. The CDR3 reads CASNSGGGELFF. The CDR3 region has the DNA TGTGCCAGCAACTCAGGGGGCGGGGAGCTGTTTTTT.